The 21 T cell receptor beta chains reported below all come from one sample, sequenced in a study of Graves' ophthalmopathy and Graves' hyperthyroidism. The authors amplified TCR beta CDR3 regions, and they did so from RNA transcripts for repertoire sequencing. The workflow started with a first-round RT-PCR run with HTBI primers and then moved on to a second-round multiplex PCR. TCRdb processed the multiplex PCR reads anew with MiXCR; each CDR3 protein has one entry. This sample has tens of thousands of distinct CDR3 sequences, with more than 40% found just once. The specimen was peripheral blood. These receptors all come from an adult woman with Graves' ophthalmopathy.

This clonotype was seen a few times. The chain is built from TRBV10-3 and TRBJ1-1; D not resolved. The CDR3 has 13 residues. Germline assignment: CDR1 ENHRY and CDR2 SYGVKD. Trimming removed 2 bases from V and 1 base from J, with 5 bases in between. CDR3 sequence (DNA): TGTGCCATCAGTGAGGCAGGGAACACTGAAGCTTTCTTT. Amino acids: CAISEAGNTEAFF.

This chain connects TRBV7-2 to TRBJ2-6, with D uncertain. This CDR3 is built from 15 residues. CDR1 is SGHTA, CDR2 FQGNSA, per germline. V lost 1 base and J 0 bases, leaving 4 bases between the germline ends. The CDR3 DNA follows: TGTGCCAGCAGCTTAGGGGGCTCTGGGGCCAACGTCCTGACTTTC. Protein sequence: CASSLGGSGANVLTF.

As to this clonotype: This CDR3 fails to terminate in the conserved phenylalanine or tryptophan, so it likely reflects a read error. The chain employs TRBV7-6 and TRBJ2-1, with TRBD2 matching over 12 bases. The CDR3 totals 19 residues. Germline-derived CDR1 and CDR2 are SGHVS and FNYEAQ. For the CDR3, the DNA is TGTGCCAGCAGCCCCAAGGGACTAGCGGGTTTTAGCTCCTACGATGAGCAGTTCTTG. Translating it yields CASSPKGLAGFSSYDEQFL.

At least ten counts were recorded for this clonotype. The chain is built from TRBV27 and TRBJ1-2, with unresolved D. V lost 5 bases to trimming and J lost 8 bases, with 15 bases between them. The CDR3 runs 13 residues. From germline, CDR1 is MNHEY and CDR2 SMNVEV (reference sequence). Here the CDR3 DNA reads TGTGCCAGCAGTCCCAATTCAGTAGGCGGCTACACCTTC. Translated, it gives CASSPNSVGGYTF.

The V call is TRBV12-3 or TRBV12-4, the J call TRBJ2-7, with D perhaps matching TRBD1 or TRBD2 (6 bases each). The CDR3 covers 10 residues. V lost 7 bases to trimming and J lost 7 bases, with 8 bases between them. CDR3 sequence (DNA): TGTGCCAGCAAGGGGGGAGAGCAGTACTTC. It specifies CASKGGEQYF.

The rearrangement links TRBV10-3 to TRBJ2-7; D is uncertain. The CDR3 contains 11 residues. CDR1 and CDR2 from the germline V gene are ENHRY and SYGVKD. Trimming pared 2 bases from V and 3 bases from J, leaving 2 bases between. The CDR3 sequence: CAISELYEQYF. For the CDR3, the DNA is TGTGCCATCAGTGAGCTCTACGAGCAGTACTTC.

This clonotype was seen at least ten times. The chain has TRBV28 and TRBJ1-2; no firm D call. Trimming removed 2 bases at V and 4 bases at J, with 5 bases between. The V gene's germline CDR1 is MDHEN and CDR2 SYDVKM. This CDR3 comprises 12 residues. The CDR3 coding sequence is TGTGCCAGCAGTTTAAGCACCTATGGCTACACCTTC. Protein sequence: CASSLSTYGYTF.

The V and J genes are TRBV6-5 and TRBJ1-5, with 8 bases lining up with TRBD1. Trimming removed 6 bases from V and 7 bases from J; junction bases left unmatched: 11. The CDR3 covers 15 residues. Germline V CDR1 and CDR2: MNHEY, SVGAGI. CDR3 nucleotide sequence: TGTGCCAGCAGGTTGAACGACAGGGGACACCAGCCCCAGCATTTT. Protein product: CASRLNDRGHQPQHF.

Points on this clonotype: Without the conserved terminal phenylalanine or tryptophan, this CDR3 likely stems from a read error. This sequence joins TRBV4-2 and TRBJ2-7, with D unresolved. This CDR3 comprises 11 residues. Germline V CDR1 and CDR2: LGHNA, YNFKEQ. V was trimmed by 0 bases and J by 8 bases, leaving 5 bases between them. The DNA for the CDR3 is TGTGCCAGCAGCCAAGATTACCAGCAGTACTAC. The encoded protein is CASSQDYQQYY.

This clonotype came up many times. The J gene is TRBJ2-7, the V gene TRBV5-1, with D perhaps TRBD1 or TRBD2 (5 bases each). Germline CDR1 reads SGHRS; CDR2 reads YFSETQ. The V end lost 0 bases, the J end lost 3 bases, and 16 bases lay between the germline ends. This CDR3 spans 16 amino acids. CDR3 nucleotides: TGCGCCAGCAGCTTGGTTGCAGGGCTAGCCGTCTACGAGCAGTACTTC. Protein sequence: CASSLVAGLAVYEQYF.

This chain uses TRBV7-3 with TRBJ1-1; D gene uncertain. The CDR3 contains 16 residues. Per the germline V gene, CDR1 is SGHTA and CDR2 is FQGTGA. V was trimmed by 1 base and J by 5 bases, leaving 17 bases between them. The CDR3 bases are TGTGCCAGCAGCTTAAACGGACTAGCGGGAGAGACTGAAGCTTTCTTT. Translation gives CASSLNGLAGETEAFF.

This clonotype was counted at least ten times. The chain combines TRBV30 with TRBJ2-7; D could derive from TRBD1 or TRBD2 (5 bases each). This CDR3 is 14 amino acids long. With 6 bases removed from V and 5 bases from J, the gap between germline ends came to 20 bases. Germline CDR1 reads GTSNPN; CDR2 reads SVGIG (reference sequence). The CDR3 loop reads CACSTGTQGHEQYF. The CDR3 nucleotides are TGTGCCTGTAGTACCGGGACCCAAGGCCACGAGCAGTACTTC.

This clonotype was seen ten or more times. This may come from a read error, since a much larger clone is one base off. This sequence joins TRBV4-1 and TRBJ2-2; tentatively, D is TRBD1 (6 bases). The ends were cut back, 6 bases at V and 4 bases at J, with 6 bases in the middle. Germline lookup yields CDR1 MGHRA and CDR2 YSYEKL. The CDR3 is 12 residues long. In DNA, the CDR3 is TGCGCCAGCAGAGGGGGCACCGGGGAGCTGTTTTTT. Its protein product is CASRGGTGELFF.

In its sample, this clonotype was seen many times. The chain couples TRBV20-1 to TRBJ1-1, with D maybe TRBD1 (5 bases). This CDR3 comprises 10 residues. Per germline, CDR1 DFQATT and CDR2 SNEGSKA (reference sequence). V shed 8 bases and J shed 10 bases, with 14 bases lying between them. The CDR3 sequence is CSFRLQGAFF. The CDR3 coding sequence is TGCAGTTTCCGCCTCCAGGGAGCTTTCTTT.

A word on this clonotype: No DNA is shown, since the ends of the CDR3 on it are uncertain; the CDR3 is the one TCRdb lists. The V and J genes are TRBV10-3 and TRBJ2-5; TRBD1 is the table's D call, not checked against the DNA. A total of 15 residues make up the CDR3, ends included. The germline V gene has CDR1 ENHRY and CDR2 SYGVKD. The CDR3 spells CAICSAFRGQETQYF.

This clonotype occurred many times. CDR3 amino acids: CASSRSGTQPNEQYF. The CDR3 region has the DNA TGTGCCAGCAGTCGCTCCGGGACACAACCCAACGAGCAGTACTTC. The chain has TRBV27 and TRBJ2-7; TRBD1 might be the D (6 bases). V was shortened by 5 bases and J by 5 bases, with 19 bases between the two germline ends. In germline, CDR1 is MNHEY, CDR2 SMNVEV (reference sequence). The length of the CDR3 is 15 residues.

This clonotype was counted a few times. The chain uses TRBV7-8 and TRBJ2-1; the match to TRBD2 covers 10 bases. This CDR3 contains 15 residues. V was clipped by 5 bases and J by 5 bases; unmatched bases: 6. Germline CDR1 is SGHVS and CDR2 is FQNEAQ. CDR3 coding DNA: TGTGCCAGCAGCCGAACAGGGACTAGCGACAATGAGCAGTTCTTC. As protein: CASSRTGTSDNEQFF.

Many counts were recorded for this clonotype. This chain links TRBV9 with TRBJ2-2; a weak D match, TRBD2 (6 bases). V was cut by 3 bases and J by 1 base, with 13 bases left in between. Germline CDR1 reads SGDLS; CDR2 reads YYNGEE. The CDR3 runs 16 residues. CDR3 sequence reads: CASSAGTALNTGELFF. The DNA of the CDR3 is TGTGCCAGCAGCGCCGGGACTGCACTGAACACCGGGGAGCTGTTTTTT.

Points on this clonotype: One end of the junction does not line up with germline, which may come from a read error. V usage is TRBV11-2 and J usage is TRBJ2-6; a weak D match, TRBD1 (6 bases). Germline lookup yields CDR1 SGHAT and CDR2 FQNNGV. This CDR3 has 17 residues. DNA for the CDR3: TGTGTCAGCACGCGGTGGCCAGGGGTTCCTGGGGCCAACGTCCTGACTTTC. Amino acids: CVSTRWPGVPGANVLTF.

This clonotype was seen many times. The chain couples TRBV6-1 to TRBJ2-5; 9 bases align to TRBD1. The CDR3 totals 14 residues. CDR1 is MNHNS, CDR2 SASEGT, per germline. The trim removed 3 bases at V and 4 bases at J, leaving 3 bases unmatched. Here the CDR3 reads CASSEYRGRETQYF. CDR3 nucleotide sequence: TGTGCCAGCAGTGAGTACAGGGGGCGAGAGACCCAGTACTTC.

The chain couples TRBV24-1 to TRBJ2-7, with D maybe TRBD2 (5 bases). Germline values: CDR1 KGHDR, CDR2 SFDVKD. This CDR3 is built from 15 residues. V was trimmed by 3 bases and J by 12 bases, leaving 23 bases between them. CDR3 sequence: CATSDPDWPGVSWYV. For the CDR3, the DNA is TGTGCCACCAGTGATCCGGACTGGCCGGGCGTATCATGGTACGTC.